This T cell receptor beta chain comes out of a study of T cells in Graves' hyperthyroidism and ophthalmopathy. This clonotype was recorded at least ten times. Its antigen remains unidentified. Amplification of TCR beta CDR3 regions used RNA as the template. TCR CDR3 regions were first amplified by RT-PCR with HTBI primers. TCRdb reanalysed the multiplex PCR reads using MiXCR and keeps one entry per CDR3 protein. This table has a few hundred thousand distinct CDR3 sequences, about a fifth appearing once. Overall study results and limits: With a median lead of roughly 6.2 months before onset, the model predicted ophthalmopathy.

Diagnostic assessment was based on clinical symptoms, serum thyroxine and TRAb, thyroid ultrasound and orbital computed tomography. Looked up from germline, CDR1 is MNHNS and CDR2 is SASEGT. V was pared by 4 bases and J by 1 base, with 13 bases between. This CDR3 is 15 amino acids long. The chain joins TRBV6-1 to TRBJ1-2, with a possible D match to TRBD1 (6 bases). The specimen sequenced was blood. This TCR was recovered from a man younger than 30 with Graves' hyperthyroidism. CDR3 in amino acids: CASSVRLRGNYGYTF. DNA of the CDR3: TGTGCCAGCAGTGTCCGACTCAGGGGTAACTATGGCTACACCTTC.